Following are 24 T cell receptor beta chains from one sample sequenced in a study of T-cell reconstitution after alpha-beta-depleted transplantation in children. The authors prepared the TCRbeta library with unique molecular identifiers. TCRdb re-called the PCR reads through MiXCR, storing one row per CDR3 protein. The table includes about 540,000 distinct CDR3 sequences, about 18% detected once. The starting material was PBMCs from the stem cell graft donor, obtained from the stem cell graft. The source is a human donor who donated a stem cell graft to a child with acute lymphoblastic leukemia.

This rearrangement joins TRBV6-1 to TRBJ2-7; 10 nucleotides align to TRBD2. This CDR3 is built from 15 residues. The V gene's germline CDR1 is MNHNS and CDR2 SASEGT. J lost 2 bases, V lost 7 bases, and 8 bases had no gene match. The CDR3: CASIPTSGRTYEQYF. CDR3 nucleotide sequence: TGTGCCAGCATTCCGACTAGCGGGCGCACCTACGAGCAGTACTTC.

Ten or more counts support this clonotype. This chain links TRBV20-1 with TRBJ2-1; 7 bases agree with TRBD2. V trimming: 5 bases; J trimming: 1 base; junction bases outside the gene matches: 5. The CDR3 totals 14 residues. Germline V gene lookup returns CDR1 DFQATT and CDR2 SNEGSKA (reference sequence). This chain's CDR3 is CSAAQRDSYNEQFF. CDR3 bases: TGCAGTGCTGCTCAGCGGGATTCCTACAATGAGCAGTTCTTC.

V gene TRBV24-1 combines with J gene TRBJ1-2; TRBD1 matches at 7 bases. The CDR3 covers 14 residues. Trimming cost V 4 bases and J 7 bases; bases outside gene matches: 8. Germline CDR1 and CDR2: KGHDR and SFDVKD. CDR3 amino acids: CATSENNRGGGYTF. In nucleotides, the CDR3 is TGTGCCACCAGTGAAAATAACAGGGGAGGTGGCTACACCTTC.

The chain employs TRBV6-5 and TRBJ1-2, with D possibly matching TRBD1 (6 bases). This CDR3 region has 14 residues. The germline V gene has CDR1 MNHEY and CDR2 SVGAGI. Trimming took 0 bases from V and 6 from J, leaving 11 bases between them. CDR3 protein: CASSYSPGADGYTF. DNA of the CDR3: TGTGCCAGCAGTTACTCTCCAGGGGCGGATGGCTACACCTTC.

This clonotype was detected a few times. The chain recombines TRBV5-5 with TRBJ1-2; D perhaps matches TRBD1 (5 bases). V was trimmed by 1 base and J by 6 bases, leaving 7 bases between them. The V gene's germline CDR1 is SGHKS and CDR2 YYEKEE (reference sequence). The CDR3 sequence is 12 residues long. In nucleotides, the CDR3 is TGTGCCAGCAGCTTGAACAGGAATGGCTACACCTTC. This translates into CASSLNRNGYTF. Full variable domain (remainder filled in from reference TRBV5-5 and TRBJ1-2): DAGVTQSPTHLIKTRGQQVTLRCSPISGHKSVSWYQQVLGQGPQFIFQYYEKEERGRGNFPDRFSARQFPNYSSELNVNALLLGDSALYLCASSLNRNGYTFGSGTRLTVV.

This chain joins TRBV4-1 and TRBJ2-1; 10 bases align to TRBD2. Germline V gene sequence: CDR1 MGHRA, CDR2 YSYEKL. Germline trimming cut 3 bases from V and 9 bases from J; bases unmatched to any gene: 11. This CDR3 region has 16 residues. The DNA for the CDR3 is TGCGCCAGCAGCCAGACTGGACTAGCGGACCCATTTGAGCAGTTCTTC. Its translation: CASSQTGLADPFEQFF.

The V gene is TRBV5-1, the J gene TRBJ2-2, with TRBD2 matching over 11 bases. In germline, CDR1 is SGHRS, CDR2 YFSETQ. This CDR3 contains 16 residues. V dropped 1 base and J dropped 6; count of bases not matched to a gene: 5. The CDR3 spells CASSLTSGSLAGELFF. The CDR3 DNA is TGCGCCAGCAGCTTGACTAGCGGGAGTTTAGCCGGGGAGCTGTTTTTT.

Here the CDR3 DNA reads TGTGCCAGCAGCTTAGCCGGGACCCCCCACAATGAGCAGTTCTTC. This translates into CASSLAGTPHNEQFF. The V and J genes are TRBV7-9 and TRBJ2-1; D may correspond to TRBD1 or TRBD2 (5 bases each). Germline CDR1 is SEHNR and CDR2 is FQNEAQ (reference sequence). V lost 0 bases, J lost 5 bases, and 11 bases lay in between. The CDR3 covers 15 residues.

The count of this clonotype is one. The J gene is TRBJ2-7, the V gene TRBV4-1; the match to TRBD1 covers 9 bases. In germline, CDR1 is MGHRA, CDR2 YSYEKL. Trimming at V came to 0 bases and at J to 4 bases, leaving 13 bases not matched to a gene. The CDR3 sequence is 18 residues long. The CDR3 loop is CASSQDPGTGFPRYEQYF. CDR3 coding DNA: TGCGCCAGCAGCCAAGATCCCGGGACAGGGTTTCCTAGGTACGAGCAGTACTTC.

The V call is TRBV29-1, the J call TRBJ2-7; perhaps TRBD2 as D (5 bases). Trimming took off 3 bases at V and 6 bases at J, with 9 bases between the two ends. Germline loops: CDR1 SQVTM, CDR2 ANQGSEA. CDR3 length: 11 residues. CDR3 region: CSVDGGLEQYF. The CDR3 DNA reads TGCAGCGTTGACGGCGGACTCGAGCAGTACTTC.

This clonotype was counted a few times. This sequence joins TRBV9 and TRBJ2-5; 9 nucleotides line up with TRBD1. Germline CDR1 is SGDLS and CDR2 is YYNGEE. The V gene end was trimmed by 4 bases and the J gene end by 2 bases; junction bases not matched to a gene: 9. This CDR3 contains 16 residues. The CDR3 loop reads CASSTRTGVGQETQYF. In DNA form, the CDR3 reads TGTGCCAGCAGCACCCGGACAGGGGTGGGTCAAGAGACCCAGTACTTC.

The chain has TRBV29-1 and TRBJ2-3, with D tentatively TRBD2 (5 bases). CDR1 is SQVTM and CDR2 is ANQGSEA in the germline V gene. This CDR3 is 14 amino acids long. V dropped 1 base and J dropped 2 bases, with 10 bases sitting between them. The CDR3 DNA is TGCAGCGTTGAAGGCGGGCCGAACACAGATACGCAGTATTTT. Protein sequence: CSVEGGPNTDTQYF.

The chain is built from TRBV29-1 and TRBJ2-7; no reliable D call. CDR3 length equals 11 residues. The germline V gene encodes CDR1 SQVTM and CDR2 ANQGSEA. V lost 7 bases to trimming and J lost 7 bases, with 14 bases between them. The CDR3 reads CSASHREEQYF. CDR3 in DNA: TGCAGCGCTTCACATCGCGAGGAGCAGTACTTC.

This clonotype was counted a few times. The chain couples TRBV6-5 to TRBJ1-1, with 9 bases identical to TRBD1. The length of the CDR3 is 15 residues. The junction had 4 bases not matched to a gene; V was cut back by 4 bases and J by 1 base. Germline V gene lookup returns CDR1 MNHEY and CDR2 SVGAGI. CDR3 protein: CASSSGQGRNTEAFF. Here the CDR3 DNA reads TGTGCCAGCAGTTCCGGACAGGGGCGGAACACTGAAGCTTTCTTT.

The gene calls are TRBV9 and TRBJ2-5; tentatively, D is TRBD1 (6 bases). V was shortened by 4 bases and J by 3 bases, with 16 bases between the two germline ends. The CDR3 totals 15 residues. Germline V gene data show CDR1 as SGDLS and CDR2 as YYNGEE. CDR3 nucleotide sequence: TGTGCCAGCAGCCCCCAAACAGGGAAAAAAGAGACCCAGTACTTC. It encodes CASSPQTGKKETQYF.

This clonotype was counted a few times. The chain combines TRBV29-1 with TRBJ2-1; D gene unclear. CDR1 is SQVTM and CDR2 is ANQGSEA in the germline V gene. Deletions cut 6 bases from V and 9 bases from J, with 12 bases between. The CDR3 is 11 residues long. The CDR3 region has the DNA TGCAGCGTGGGTAGGCGTTCTGAGCAGTTCTTC. Translation gives CSVGRRSEQFF.

In its sample, this clonotype was seen a few times. The genes are TRBV7-9 and TRBJ1-3, with D unresolved. The CDR3 consists of 12 residues. Germline V gene lookup returns CDR1 SEHNR and CDR2 FQNEAQ (reference sequence). V was trimmed by 1 base and J by 12 bases, leaving 10 bases between them. The CDR3 sequence: CASSLDSGVIYF. DNA of the CDR3: TGTGCCAGCAGCTTAGACAGTGGTGTCATATATTTT.

V gene TRBV24-1 combines with J gene TRBJ2-1; D possibly corresponds to TRBD1 (6 bases). V lost 5 bases to trimming and J lost 1 base, with 8 bases between them. Germline loops: CDR1 KGHDR, CDR2 SFDVKD. The CDR3 is made up of 14 amino acids. The CDR3 sequence: CATSATGSYNEQFF. CDR3 bases: TGTGCCACCAGTGCAACAGGGTCCTACAATGAGCAGTTCTTC.

The rearrangement links TRBV7-6 to TRBJ2-7; D remains ambiguous. V lost 0 bases to trimming and J lost 4 bases, with 7 bases between them. The germline CDR1 and CDR2 sequences are SGHVS and FNYEAQ. CDR3 length: 13 residues. The CDR3 DNA sequence: TGTGCCAGCAGCTTAGCGTACGGGTACGAGCAGTACTTC. It is translated as CASSLAYGYEQYF.

This clonotype was found a few times. V usage is TRBV6-2 or TRBV6-3 and J usage is TRBJ2-1; 8 positions match TRBD2. This CDR3 comprises 15 residues. Per germline, CDR1 MNHEY and CDR2 SVGEGT. V lost 5 bases and J lost 9; bases outside the gene matches: 12. CDR3: CASSTGTSTAGEQFF. The CDR3 nucleotides are TGTGCCAGCAGTACCGGGACTAGTACAGCCGGTGAGCAGTTCTTC.

This clonotype was seen a handful of times. This chain connects TRBV5-1 to TRBJ1-2, with 9 bases identical to TRBD1. The length of the CDR3 is 13 residues. Germline V gives CDR1 SGHRS, CDR2 YFSETQ. Trimming removed 1 base from V and 6 bases from J; junction bases left unmatched: 1. The CDR3 sequence is CASSLTGGDGYTF. CDR3 DNA sequence: TGCGCCAGCAGCTTGACAGGGGGCGATGGCTACACCTTC.

V gene TRBV14 combines with J gene TRBJ2-7, with TRBD1 as a possible D gene (6 bases). Between the trimmed V and J ends, which lost 3 bases and 7 bases, there was a span of 19 bases. Germline V gives CDR1 SGHDN, CDR2 FVKESK. CDR3 length: 15 residues. The CDR3 region has the DNA TGTGCCAGCAGCCAGGGAAGCAGGGGAATAAGGGAGCAGTACTTC. It yields the protein CASSQGSRGIREQYF.

This clonotype was counted a few times. The rearrangement joins TRBV28 to TRBJ2-1; 8 positions agree with TRBD2. The CDR3 totals 15 residues. J lost 4 bases, V lost 6 bases, and 8 bases had no gene match. The germline V gene encodes CDR1 MDHEN and CDR2 SYDVKM. The CDR3 is CASSYSGSGYNEQFF. The CDR3 DNA is TGTGCCAGCAGCTACAGCGGGAGTGGTTACAATGAGCAGTTCTTC.

This clonotype was observed a few times. The V call is TRBV9, the J call TRBJ2-6, with D hard to call. From germline, CDR1 is SGDLS and CDR2 YYNGEE. The CDR3 extends over 16 amino acids. V was trimmed by 0 bases and J by 0 bases, leaving 7 bases between them. The CDR3 nucleotides read TGTGCCAGCAGCGTAGAAGCTTTCTCTGGGGCCAACGTCCTGACTTTC. Protein sequence: CASSVEAFSGANVLTF.